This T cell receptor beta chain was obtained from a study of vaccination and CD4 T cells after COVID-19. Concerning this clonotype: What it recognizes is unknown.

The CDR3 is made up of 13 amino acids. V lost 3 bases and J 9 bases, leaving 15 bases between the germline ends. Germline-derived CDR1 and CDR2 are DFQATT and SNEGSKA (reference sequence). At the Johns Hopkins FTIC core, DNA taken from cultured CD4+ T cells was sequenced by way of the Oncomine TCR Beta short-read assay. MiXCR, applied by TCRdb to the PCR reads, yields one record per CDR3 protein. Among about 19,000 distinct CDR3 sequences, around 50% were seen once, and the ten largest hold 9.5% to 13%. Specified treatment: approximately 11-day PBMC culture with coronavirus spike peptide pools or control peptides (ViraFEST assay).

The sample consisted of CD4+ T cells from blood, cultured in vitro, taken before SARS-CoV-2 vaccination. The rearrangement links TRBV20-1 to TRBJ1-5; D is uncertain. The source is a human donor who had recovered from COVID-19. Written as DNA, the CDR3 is TGCAGTGCTAGGGGTCCGGACCACGGGCCCCAGCATTTT. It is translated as CSARGPDHGPQHF.